The 3 T cell receptor beta chains below all came from one sample that was sequenced in a study of identical twins. TCRdb analysed the 5' RACE reads with MiXCR anew, one entry per CDR3 protein. The sample lists hundreds of thousands of distinct CDR3 sequences, under 8.5% occurring once. These sequences were also reported in another study, on yellow fever vaccine responses in identical twins.

Sequencing was performed on PBMCs. These receptors were collected from a young woman in good health.

This clonotype has just a few counts. CDR3 protein: CASSTPGTGLYNEQFF. The CDR3 bases are TGTGCCAGCAGTACTCCCGGGACAGGTCTCTACAATGAGCAGTTCTTC. The chain employs TRBV12-3 or TRBV12-4 and TRBJ2-1, with 8 nucleotides matching TRBD1. The CDR3 covers 16 residues. Germline trimming cut 5 bases from V and 3 bases from J; bases unmatched to any gene: 9.

The table lists this clonotype with many counts. The chain combines TRBV29-1 with TRBJ2-1, with D perhaps matching TRBD1 (5 bases). V gave up 5 bases and J gave up 1 base, with 9 bases separating them. Germline values: CDR1 SQVTM, CDR2 ANQGSEA. The CDR3 has 13 amino acids. The DNA of the CDR3 is TGCAGCGTTTCGACAGATTCCTACAATGAGCAGTTCTTC. As protein: CSVSTDSYNEQFF.

This clonotype showed up many times. This chain links TRBV19 with TRBJ1-3; maybe TRBD1 (5 bases). V was cut by 4 bases and J by 0 bases, with 13 bases left in between. The CDR3 runs to 16 residues. Germline-derived CDR1 and CDR2 are LNHDA and SQIVND (reference sequence). The CDR3 spells CASSRMGVISGNTIYF. The CDR3 DNA sequence: TGTGCCAGTAGTAGGATGGGGGTAATCTCTGGAAACACCATATATTTT.